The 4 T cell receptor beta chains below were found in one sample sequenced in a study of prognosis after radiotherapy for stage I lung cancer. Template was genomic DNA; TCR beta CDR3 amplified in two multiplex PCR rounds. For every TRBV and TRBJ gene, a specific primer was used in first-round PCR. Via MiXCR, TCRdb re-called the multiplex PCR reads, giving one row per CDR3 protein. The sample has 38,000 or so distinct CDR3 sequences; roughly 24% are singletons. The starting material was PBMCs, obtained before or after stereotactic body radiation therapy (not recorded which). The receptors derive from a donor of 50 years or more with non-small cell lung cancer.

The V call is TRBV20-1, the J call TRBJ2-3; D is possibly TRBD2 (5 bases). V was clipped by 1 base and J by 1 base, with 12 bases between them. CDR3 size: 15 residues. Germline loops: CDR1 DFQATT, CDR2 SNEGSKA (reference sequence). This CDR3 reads CSARGANGGTDTQYF. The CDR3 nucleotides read TGCAGTGCTAGAGGGGCTAACGGGGGCACAGATACGCAGTATTTT.

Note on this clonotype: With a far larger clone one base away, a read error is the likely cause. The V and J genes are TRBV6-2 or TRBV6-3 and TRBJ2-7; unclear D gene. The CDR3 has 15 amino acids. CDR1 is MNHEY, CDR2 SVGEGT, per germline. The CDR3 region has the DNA TGTGTCAGCAGTTACTCGAGAAGGGTGGCCTACGAGCAGTACTTC. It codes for CVSSYSRRVAYEQYF.

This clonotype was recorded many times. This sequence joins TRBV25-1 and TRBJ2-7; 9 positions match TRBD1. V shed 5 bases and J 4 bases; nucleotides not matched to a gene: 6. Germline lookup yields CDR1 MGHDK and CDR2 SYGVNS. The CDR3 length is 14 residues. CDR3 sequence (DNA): TGTGCCAGCAGTTCCACAGGGGGCAAATACGAGCAGTACTTC. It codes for CASSSTGGKYEQYF.

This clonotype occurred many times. The DNA of the CDR3 is TGTGCCAGCTCCCTCACGGGGCCCCAGTCGTATGAGCAGTTCTTC. Its protein is CASSLTGPQSYEQFF. This chain joins TRBV18 and TRBJ2-1; D might be TRBD1 or TRBD2, each matching 5 bases. Germline V gene data show CDR1 as KGHSH and CDR2 as LQKENI. The CDR3 totals 15 residues. V shed 6 bases and J shed 8 bases, with 20 bases lying between them.